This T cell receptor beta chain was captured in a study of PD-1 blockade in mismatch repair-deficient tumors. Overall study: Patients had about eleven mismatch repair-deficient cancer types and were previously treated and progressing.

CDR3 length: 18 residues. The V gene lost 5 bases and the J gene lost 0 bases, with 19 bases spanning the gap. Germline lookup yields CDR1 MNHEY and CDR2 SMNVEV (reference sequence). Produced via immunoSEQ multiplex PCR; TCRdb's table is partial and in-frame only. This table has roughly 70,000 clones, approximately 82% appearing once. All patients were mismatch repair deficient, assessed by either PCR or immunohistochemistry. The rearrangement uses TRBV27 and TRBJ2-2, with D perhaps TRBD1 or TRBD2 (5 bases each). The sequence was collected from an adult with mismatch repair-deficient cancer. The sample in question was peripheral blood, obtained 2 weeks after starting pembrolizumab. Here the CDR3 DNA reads TGTGCCAGCAGTAGGGACCCTCCGGACGCCGCGAACACCGGGGAGCTGTTTTTT. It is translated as CASSRDPPDAANTGELFF.